This paragraph covers one T cell receptor (beta chain) sequence. Sample-barcoded 5' priming and a J-beta primer mix drove a second PCR of roughly 6 to 12 cycles. MiXCR, run by TCRdb on the 5' RACE reads, gives a single entry per CDR3 protein. The data contain almost 1 million distinct CDR3 sequences, just over 50% of them singletons. Donors ranged from about 6 to 90 years old and were healthy Caucasians in Russia. Samples each yielded at least 5 micrograms of total RNA. The CDR3 has 13 residues. The trim removed 0 bases at V and 5 bases at J, leaving 1 base unmatched. In germline, CDR1 is SQVTM, CDR2 ANQGSEA. This sample was taken from a study of blood T cells in healthy people across ages.

The chain links TRBV29-1 to TRBJ2-1; 7 positions match TRBD2. The material sequenced was blood. The source is a woman aged 60-70 years in good health. The CDR3 DNA reads as TGCAGCGTTGAAGAGCTAGCGGACAATGAGCAGTTCTTC. This codes for CSVEELADNEQFF.